The 7 T cell receptor beta chains below come from one sample, sequenced in a study of blood T cell repertoires in COVID-19 (dated by TCRdb to the early 2020s). The method behind the library was the immunoSEQ multiplex PCR assay. TCRdb's version of the immuneACCESS table is confined to in-frame rearrangements and falls short of the full clone set. An unresolved V gene accounts for under half of the shortfall where checked; the remainder is of unknown origin. The sample records more than 250,000 clones, approximately 87% of which are singletons. Clones ranked in the top ten supply under 5.5% of the sample. Sequenced: peripheral blood. These receptor sequences come from a man in his fifties or sixties who had recovered from COVID-19.

V usage is TRBV11-3 and J usage is TRBJ2-2, with 9 bases that match TRBD1. Germline-derived CDR1 and CDR2 are SGHNT and YENEEA. This CDR3 has 15 residues. Unmatched junction bases numbered 2, after V lost 5 bases and J lost 1 base. The CDR3 reads CASSPGQGNTGELFF. DNA of the CDR3: TGTGCCAGCAGCCCGGGACAGGGGAACACCGGGGAGCTGTTTTTT. Drawing the rest from reference TRBV11-3 and TRBJ2-2, the complete variable domain is EAGVVQSPRYKIIEKKQPVAFWCNPISGHNTLYWYLQNLGQGPELLIRYENEEAVDDSQLPKDRFSAERLKGVDSTLKIQPAELGDSAVYLCASSPGQGNTGELFFGEGSRLTVL.

The genes are TRBV30 and TRBJ2-7; D perhaps matches TRBD1 (6 bases). V gave up 3 bases and J gave up 0 bases, with 15 bases separating them. CDR3 length equals 15 residues. Per germline, CDR1 GTSNPN and CDR2 SVGIG (reference sequence). The DNA of the CDR3 is TGTGCCTGGAGCGGAACAGGGCAGATCTCCTACGAGCAGTACTTC. Its protein is CAWSGTGQISYEQYF.

This chain joins TRBV9 and TRBJ2-3; D gene ambiguous. Germline CDR1 is SGDLS and CDR2 is YYNGEE. CDR3 length: 14 residues. V lost 0 bases and J lost 6, with 11 bases in between. The CDR3 spells CASSVAVARDTQYF. CDR3 in DNA: TGTGCCAGCAGCGTAGCTGTGGCCCGCGATACGCAGTATTTT.

The CDR3 here is CASSGEFSGMEQFF. The CDR3 bases are TGCGCCAGCAGTGGGGAATTTAGCGGGATGGAGCAGTTCTTC. The chain is built from TRBV10-1 and TRBJ2-1; TRBD2 aligns across 8 bases. The V and J ends lost 4 bases and 10 bases, in that order; junction bases with no gene match: 9. This CDR3 contains 14 residues. Germline CDR1 and CDR2: WNHNN and SYGVQD (reference sequence).

The chain carries TRBV7-8 and TRBJ1-1, with D possibly matching TRBD1 (6 bases). V lost 3 bases, J lost 2 bases, and 10 bases lay in between. Germline lookup yields CDR1 SGHVS and CDR2 FQNEAQ. The CDR3 sequence is 14 residues long. CDR3 residues: CASSLGRGNTEAFF. CDR3 sequence (DNA): TGTGCCAGCAGCTTGGGCAGGGGTAACACTGAAGCTTTCTTT.

This clone was recorded many times. The rearrangement links TRBV19 to TRBJ2-1, with TRBD2 matching over 14 bases. The germline CDR1 and CDR2 sequences are LNHDA and SQIVND (reference sequence). This CDR3 has 16 residues. Losses at the gene ends were 6 bases for V and 7 bases for J; bases not matched to a gene: 8. CDR3 residues: CASREARTSGRNEQFF. In DNA form, the CDR3 reads TGTGCCAGTAGGGAGGCCCGGACTAGCGGGAGGAATGAGCAGTTCTTC.

The rearrangement links TRBV20-1 to TRBJ2-5; 10 bases map to TRBD2. Trimming cost V 3 bases and J 4 bases; bases outside gene matches: 5. Germline V gene data show CDR1 as DFQATT and CDR2 as SNEGSKA (reference sequence). CDR3 length: 14 residues. The chain's CDR3 is CSASFLAGVETQYF. The CDR3 DNA follows: TGCAGTGCTAGTTTCCTAGCGGGAGTAGAGACCCAGTACTTC.